A selection of T cell receptor beta chains follows, all from one sample in a study of control samples from healthy donors and cancer patients. Method: immunoSEQ multiplex PCR; TCRdb's copy keeps in-frame clones and lacks some. This table holds 350,000 to 450,000 clones, 90% found once. Sequenced material: PBMCs. All receptors come from a man between 35 and 55 years old with head and neck cancer. Each CDR3 is given with its conserved first and last residue. D genes are given only for firm matches. The listing skips clone size in some rows; elsewhere it reads once, few, many or a size class.

cdr3_length	d_call	clone_size	v_call	j_call	cdr3_aa	cdr3_nt
15	TRBD2	-	TRBV5-1	TRBJ2-7	CASRPSSGGIYEQYF	TGCGCCAGCAGACCTTCTAGCGGGGGGATTTACGAGCAGTACTTC
14	-	-	TRBV4-2	TRBJ2-7	CASSQVFGSYEQYF	TGTGCCAGCAGCCAAGTATTTGGGAGCTACGAGCAGTACTTC
14	TRBD1	-	TRBV7-2	TRBJ1-1	CASSAGQGRTEAFF	TGTGCCAGCAGCGCGGGACAGGGGCGGACTGAAGCTTTCTTT
14	-	once	TRBV7-9	TRBJ1-5	CASSPQVEGQPQHF	TGTGCCAGCAGCCCGCAGGTTGAGGGCCAGCCCCAGCATTTT
15	-	-	TRBV4-1	TRBJ1-6	CASSQGARDNSPLHF	TGCGCCAGCAGCCAAGGGGCCAGGGATAATTCACCCCTCCACTTT
14	TRBD1	-	TRBV11-3	TRBJ2-3	CASSLRTGGDTQYF	TGTGCCAGCAGCTTAAGGACAGGGGGAGATACGCAGTATTTT
19	TRBD2	-	TRBV6-2/TRBV6-3	TRBJ2-3	CASSKASGSWGARTDTQYF	TGTGCCAGCAGTAAGGCTAGCGGGAGCTGGGGAGCACGCACAGATACGCAGTATTTT
17	-	-	TRBV19	TRBJ2-1	CASNKWETQGSYNEQFF	TGTGCCAGTAATAAATGGGAGACTCAAGGCTCCTACAATGAGCAGTTCTTC
14	-	once	TRBV6-6	TRBJ2-2	CASSHGGKNGELFF	TGTGCCAGCAGCCACGGAGGGAAAAACGGGGAGCTGTTTTTT
13	-	-	TRBV28	TRBJ2-4	CASSPGAKNIQYF	TGTGCCAGCAGTCCCGGGGCCAAAAACATTCAGTACTTC
14	-	-	TRBV6-6	TRBJ1-4	CASREPGQDEKLFF	TGTGCCAGCAGAGAACCGGGACAAGACGAAAAACTGTTTTTT
14	-	-	TRBV25-1	TRBJ2-7	CASSASPLGGEQYF	TGTGCCAGCAGTGCGAGTCCCCTGGGGGGCGAGCAGTACTTC
11	-	-	TRBV20-1	TRBJ1-1	CSARASTEAFF	TGCAGTGCTAGGGCTTCCACTGAAGCTTTCTTT
16	TRBD1	-	TRBV2	TRBJ1-2	CASSDGGGQGYYGYTF	TGTGCCAGCAGTGACGGAGGGGGACAGGGATACTATGGCTACACCTTC
15	-	-	TRBV9	TRBJ1-2	CASSKPGATNYGYTF	TGTGCCAGCAGCAAACCGGGGGCTACGAACTATGGCTACACCTTC
13	-	-	TRBV5-5	TRBJ2-1	CASSPGLNNEQFF	TGTGCCAGCAGCCCGGGCCTTAACAATGAGCAGTTCTTC
16	TRBD1	-	TRBV6-1	TRBJ2-2	CASSEGQGAGTGELFF	TGTGCCAGCAGTGAAGGACAGGGGGCTGGGACTGGGGAGCTGTTTTTT
15	-	-	TRBV7-2	TRBJ2-5	CASSPRGPTQETQYF	TGTGCCAGCAGCCCCCGGGGACCAACCCAAGAGACCCAGTACTTC
11	-	-	TRBV20-1	TRBJ2-7	CSARDLGKQYF	TGCAGTGCTAGAGACCTTGGGAAGCAGTACTTC
15	-	-	TRBV7-2	TRBJ2-5	CASSLAGAEQETQYF	TGTGCCAGCAGCTTAGCCGGGGCGGAGCAAGAGACCCAGTACTTC
15	-	-	TRBV5-4	TRBJ2-4	CASSSATLAKNIQYF	TGTGCCAGCAGCTCCGCGACATTAGCTAAAAACATTCAGTACTTC
11	-	-	TRBV3-1/TRBV3-2	TRBJ2-7	CASSLQSEQYF	TGTGCCAGCAGCCTCCAGAGCGAGCAGTACTTC
15	TRBD1	few	TRBV7-3	TRBJ1-6	CASSLKGQGASPLHF	TGTGCCAGCAGCTTAAAGGGGCAGGGGGCTTCACCCCTCCACTTT
13	-	-	TRBV19	TRBJ1-1	CASSMRLGTEAFF	TGTGCCAGTAGTATGCGTTTGGGAACTGAAGCTTTCTTT
13	TRBD1	-	TRBV4-1	TRBJ2-2	CASTGQGSGELFF	TGCGCCAGCACGGGACAGGGGTCCGGGGAGCTGTTTTTT
14	-	-	TRBV27	TRBJ2-1	CASSPTVFGGEQFF	TGTGCCAGCAGCCCAACCGTCTTCGGCGGGGAGCAGTTCTTC
16	TRBD2	-	TRBV11-3	TRBJ2-5	CASSVGLAGGPETQYF	TGTGCCAGCAGCGTGGGACTAGCGGGAGGGCCAGAGACCCAGTACTTC
15	-	-	TRBV9	TRBJ2-5	CASSVEYGLEETQYF	TGTGCCAGCAGCGTAGAGTACGGATTAGAAGAGACCCAGTACTTC
15	TRBD2	-	TRBV5-4	TRBJ2-7	CASSGGLAEAYEQYF	TGTGCCAGCAGCGGAGGACTAGCGGAAGCCTACGAGCAGTACTTC
16	TRBD2	-	TRBV7-3	TRBJ2-3	CASSPGAGASTDTQYF	TGTGCCAGCAGCCCAGGAGCGGGGGCTAGCACAGATACGCAGTATTTT
16	-	-	TRBV28	TRBJ1-1	CASRTGHLIVNTEAFF	TGTGCCAGCAGGACGGGACACCTGATTGTGAACACTGAAGCTTTCTTT
13	-	once	TRBV19	TRBJ2-7	CASSISHPYEQYF	TGTGCCAGTAGTATTAGCCACCCCTACGAGCAGTACTTC
13	-	-	TRBV7-2	TRBJ2-3	CASSLLPENTQYF	TGTGCCAGCAGCTTATTGCCAGAGAATACGCAGTATTTT
13	-	-	TRBV9	TRBJ1-2	CASSVRANYGYTF	TGTGCCAGCAGCGTACGTGCTAACTATGGCTACACCTTC
13	-	-	TRBV30	TRBJ1-4	CAWSEGYGEKLFF	TGTGCCTGGAGTGAAGGTTATGGTGAAAAACTGTTTTTT
14	-	once	TRBV28	TRBJ2-7	CASSPLEAAYEQYF	TGTGCCAGCAGTCCATTGGAAGCTGCCTACGAGCAGTACTTC
12	-	-	TRBV7-3	TRBJ2-5	CASSPSSGTQYF	TGTGCCAGCAGCCCTAGCTCTGGGACCCAGTACTTC
15	-	-	TRBV12-1	TRBJ2-7	CASSARTSQYYEQYF	TGTGCCAGCAGCGCGCGGACTAGCCAATACTACGAGCAGTACTTC
16	-	few	TRBV24-1	TRBJ2-1	CATSDLPGTASDEQFF	TGTGCCACCAGTGATTTGCCTGGGACCGCTAGCGATGAGCAGTTCTTC
16	-	-	TRBV7-9	TRBJ1-2	CASSYDTRGIDNGYTF	TGTGCCAGCAGCTACGACACAAGGGGGATTGATAATGGCTACACCTTC